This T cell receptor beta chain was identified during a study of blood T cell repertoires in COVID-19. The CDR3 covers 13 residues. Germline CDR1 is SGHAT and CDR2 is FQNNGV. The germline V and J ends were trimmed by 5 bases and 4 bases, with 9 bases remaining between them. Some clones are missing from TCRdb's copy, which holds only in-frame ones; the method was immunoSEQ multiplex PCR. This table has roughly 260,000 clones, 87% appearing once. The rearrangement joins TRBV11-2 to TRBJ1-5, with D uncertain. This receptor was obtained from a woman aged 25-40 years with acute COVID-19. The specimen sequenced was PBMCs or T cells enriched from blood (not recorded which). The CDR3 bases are TGTGCCAGCAGCGAGGAGGCGAATCAGCCCCAGCATTTT. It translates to CASSEEANQPQHF.